This TCR beta chain derives from a study of beta chain features in type 1 diabetes. Overall study context: Taken together, all samples contributed 107,917,701 examined sorted cells. Study-level results: The naive, central memory and Treg TCRB repertoires showed an apparent similarity that was greater among patients than among healthy donors. Among patients with Type 1 diabetes, TCRB CDR3s were moderately but significantly shorter in every one of the four CD4+ subsets.

The V and J ends lost 5 bases and 1 base respectively, with 11 bases between them. The V gene's germline CDR1 is MDHEN and CDR2 SYDVKM. This CDR3 is 15 amino acids long. cDNA synthesis used the whole RNA isolate, giving expressed TCRB sequences. Data came from immunoSEQ multiplex PCR; TCRdb stores just in-frame clones and leaves some out. This table holds about 140,000 clones, about 9.7% found once. This clone was seen a handful of times. Its antigen is as yet unknown. Material: central memory CD4+ T cells from blood. The chain employs TRBV28 and TRBJ1-4; maybe TRBD1 (5 bases). The sequence came from a woman in her thirties or forties in good health. CDR3 in amino acids: CASSPQGLTNEKLFF. CDR3 nucleotide sequence: TGTGCCAGCAGTCCCCAGGGTTTAACTAATGAAAAACTGTTTTTT.